The rows below give T cell receptor beta chains drawn from one sample of a study of blood T cells in healthy people across ages. Each CDR3 protein gets one entry after TCRdb re-called the 5' RACE reads with MiXCR. The table has about 680,000 distinct CDR3 sequences, 45% to 50% seen once. Sequencing used blood. The source of these receptors is a woman aged 55 to 70 in good health. Each CDR3 is given with its conserved first and last residue. Fields, in order: clone size, J gene, D gene, V gene, CDR3 DNA, CDR3 protein. A D gene is named only where the DNA matches it firmly. Clone size appears in some rows only: once, few, many, or a class for an expanded clone.

NA | TRBJ1-2 | NA | TRBV9 | TGTGCCAGCAGCCAAAGTGGGGACACCTATGGCTACACCTTC | CASSQSGDTYGYTF
few | TRBJ2-5 | NA | TRBV7-2 | TGTGCCAGCAGCTTAATCCAGACAGAGACCCAGTACTTC | CASSLIQTETQYF
once | TRBJ2-3 | NA | TRBV20-1 | TGCAGCGCTGATAAGGGTTGGAGACCATCTAGCACAGATACGCAGTATTTT | CSADKGWRPSSTDTQYF
NA | TRBJ1-1 | NA | TRBV6-6 | TGTGCCAGCAGTTACTCATCCGGGACGAACACTGAAGCTTTCTTT | CASSYSSGTNTEAFF
NA | TRBJ1-6 | NA | TRBV20-1 | TGCAGTGCTTCAACGAGCTCCTATAATTCACCCCTCCACTTT | CSASTSSYNSPLHF
many | TRBJ1-3 | NA | TRBV20-1 | TGCAGTGCTCTATATCCGTCTGGAAACACCATATATTTT | CSALYPSGNTIYF
few | TRBJ2-3 | NA | TRBV29-1 | TGCAGCGTTGACCCCTACACAGATGCGCAGTATTTT | CSVDPYTDAQYF
NA | TRBJ2-4 | NA | TRBV18 | TGTGCCAGTTCACCGGCGATTCTAGCCAAAAACATTCAGTACTTC | CASSPAILAKNIQYF
NA | TRBJ2-7 | TRBD2 | TRBV9 | TGTGCCAGCAGCGCGTCCGGGACTAACGAGCAGTACTTC | CASSASGTNEQYF
NA | TRBJ2-5 | TRBD2 | TRBV6-2/TRBV6-3 | TGTGCCAGCAGCCCCCACCCTGCTACTAGCGGAGAGACCCAGTACTTC | CASSPHPATSGETQYF
NA | TRBJ2-5 | NA | TRBV3-1 | TGTGCCAGCAGCCAATATGCAGGAGAGACCCAGTACTTC | CASSQYAGETQYF
NA | TRBJ2-7 | NA | TRBV7-9 | TGTGCCAGCAGCTTCCGGGGAGCAGCCGACGAGCAGTACTTC | CASSFRGAADEQYF
NA | TRBJ1-6 | NA | TRBV2 | TGTGCCAGCATTAGTCCGAGCTCCTATAATTCACCCCTCCACTTT | CASISPSSYNSPLHF
NA | TRBJ2-1 | NA | TRBV6-2/TRBV6-3 | TGTGCCAGCAGGGGGAATCCCAAATTAACATTCTCCTACAATGAGCAGTTCTTC | CASRGNPKLTFSYNEQFF
NA | TRBJ2-1 | TRBD2 | TRBV19 | TGTGCCAGCCGGGGACTAGCGGGATCCTACAATGAGCAGTTCTTC | CASRGLAGSYNEQFF
NA | TRBJ2-7 | TRBD2 | TRBV9 | TGTGCCAGCAGCGTAGAGGCTAGCGGGTACTCCTACGAGCAGTACTTC | CASSVEASGYSYEQYF
NA | TRBJ1-2 | NA | TRBV20-1 | TGCAGTGCTACAGGGCCTGGCTATGGCTACACCTTC | CSATGPGYGYTF
NA | TRBJ2-2 | TRBD1 | TRBV4-2 | TGTGCCAGCAGCCAAGTATCAGGGGGCGCTTCCGAGCTGTTTTTT | CASSQVSGGASELFF
NA | TRBJ2-4 | TRBD2 | TRBV4-3 | TGCGCCAGCAGCCAGGGGACTAGCGGCCCCAAAAACATTCAGTACTTC | CASSQGTSGPKNIQYF
few | TRBJ2-2 | TRBD2 | TRBV7-3 | TGTGCCAGCAGCAAGTCTAGCGGAGCGAACACCGGGGAGCTGTTTTTT | CASSKSSGANTGELFF
NA | TRBJ1-6 | NA | TRBV28 | TGTGCCAGCAGAGTTTATCCACGGGGGGAATCACCCCTCCACTTT | CASRVYPRGESPLHF
NA | TRBJ2-3 | TRBD2 | TRBV5-4 | TGTGCCAGCAGCTTTCGACGAGCGGGAGGCTCCACAGATACGCAGTATTTT | CASSFRRAGGSTDTQYF
NA | TRBJ1-1 | NA | TRBV18 | TGTGCCAGCTCCCAAACCGGGCCAAGGGGTTTACCTTTCTTT | CASSQTGPRGLPFF
NA | TRBJ2-5 | NA | TRBV2 | TGTGCCACCTCTGGAGATTTAGAAGAGACCCAGTACTTC | CATSGDLEETQYF
NA | TRBJ2-3 | NA | TRBV9 | TGTGCCAGCAGCGCAGGTGCCCCCACAGATACGCAGTATTTT | CASSAGAPTDTQYF
once | TRBJ2-7 | NA | TRBV12-3/TRBV12-4 | TGTGTCAGCAGTTTTTTGTCCGAGCAGTACTTC | CVSSFLSEQYF
NA | TRBJ2-5 | NA | TRBV29-1 | TGCAGCGTTGGGGCGGAGACCAAGTACTTC | CSVGAETKYF
many | TRBJ2-7 | TRBD2 | TRBV7-2 | TGTGCCAGCCGGCTAGCGGGTGTCTACGAGCAGTACTTC | CASRLAGVYEQYF
NA | TRBJ1-6 | NA | TRBV10-3 | TGTGCCATCAGTGGGGGGGCCTCCTCCTCACCCCTCCACTTT | CAISGGASSSPLHF
NA | TRBJ2-5 | TRBD1 | TRBV6-2/TRBV6-3 | TGTGCCAGCAGCCCCGACGGACAGGGACGGGAGACCCAGTACTTC | CASSPDGQGRETQYF